One and the same sample provided the 26 T cell receptor beta chains below, sequenced in a study of blood T cells in healthy people across ages. The second PCR ran roughly 6 to 12 cycles with a sample-barcoded 5' primer and J-beta primers. TCRdb used MiXCR to reprocess the 5' RACE reads, holding one entry per CDR3 protein. The sample has roughly 1,300,000 distinct CDR3 sequences; approximately 60% are singletons. The sample taken for sequencing was blood. The receptors were sampled from a young man in good health.

This clonotype was picked up a small number of times. The gene calls are TRBV20-1 and TRBJ2-7, with D perhaps TRBD2 (5 bases). This CDR3 contains 13 residues. Per germline, CDR1 DFQATT and CDR2 SNEGSKA (reference sequence). The ends were cut back, 1 base at V and 3 bases at J, with 10 bases in the middle. The CDR3 protein is CSARGLAIYEQYF. The DNA for the CDR3 is TGCAGTGCTAGAGGTCTAGCTATCTACGAGCAGTACTTC.

V usage is TRBV29-1 and J usage is TRBJ2-3, with D hard to call. Germline V lookup: CDR1 SQVTM, CDR2 ANQGSEA. V was clipped by 0 bases and J by 4 bases, with 8 bases between them. The CDR3 loop spans 13 amino acids. CDR3 region: CSVEDRVPDTQYF. The CDR3 bases are TGCAGCGTTGAAGATCGGGTGCCAGATACGCAGTATTTT.

This clonotype showed up just a few times. The V and J genes are TRBV7-2 and TRBJ2-1, with 7 bases lining up with TRBD1. J was trimmed by 15 bases and V by 1 base; bases with no gene match: 12. The CDR3 extends over 14 amino acids. CDR1 is SGHTA, CDR2 FQGNSA, per germline. Here the CDR3 DNA reads TGTGCCAGCAGCTTAGGCTCTAAGACAGGGAACCGGTTCTTC. Its translation: CASSLGSKTGNRFF.

The rearrangement uses TRBV7-6 and TRBJ2-7, with D possibly matching TRBD2 (5 bases). Germline V lookup: CDR1 SGHVS, CDR2 FNYEAQ. V lost 0 bases and J lost 2, with 14 bases in between. This CDR3 region has 16 residues. The CDR3, as DNA: TGTGCCAGCAGCTTAGCCCTGCGCGGGCAGACCTACGAGCAGTACTTC. Translation gives CASSLALRGQTYEQYF.

The rearrangement links TRBV29-1 to TRBJ2-1; a possible D gene is TRBD2 (5 bases). The CDR3 runs 16 residues. The germline gives CDR1 SQVTM, CDR2 ANQGSEA. V dropped 1 base and J dropped 0 bases, with 13 bases sitting between them. The CDR3 DNA sequence: TGCAGCGTTGAAGCGCCTACTAGGAGCTCCTACAATGAGCAGTTCTTC. Amino acids: CSVEAPTRSSYNEQFF.

In this sample, this clonotype turned up a few times. The chain combines TRBV4-1 with TRBJ2-5, with a tentative D call TRBD2 (5 bases). The J call is doubtful: the DNA matches TRBJ2-7 better. The germline V gene encodes CDR1 MGHRA and CDR2 YSYEKL. CDR3 length equals 15 residues. The CDR3, as DNA: TGCGCCAGCAGCCAAGAACCTAGCTTCGGCTACGAGCAGTACTTC. This sequence encodes CASSQEPSFGYEQYF.

The CDR3 DNA is TGTGCCATCAGTGAGTCGACTCGATCCGCTTTCTTT. As protein: CAISESTRSAFF. V is TRBV10-3 and J is TRBJ1-1; D remains unclear. The CDR3 has 12 amino acids. Trimming took off 0 bases at V and 11 bases at J, with 10 bases between the two ends. Germline CDR1 ENHRY, CDR2 SYGVKD.

The rearrangement uses TRBV6-2 or TRBV6-3 and TRBJ2-5; 13 bases line up with TRBD2. Near its end, the DNA agrees better with TRBJ2-7, so the J call may be wrong. The CDR3 spans 16 residues. Germline CDR1 and CDR2: MNHEY and SVGEGT. CDR3 coding DNA: TGTGCCAGCAGTTACGCGGGACTAGCGGGAATCTACGAGCAGTACTTC. Its protein product is CASSYAGLAGIYEQYF.

The chain has TRBV3-1 and TRBJ1-2; D gene ambiguous. Trimming shortened V by 2 bases and J by 4 bases, and 20 bases separated the two germline ends. The CDR3 is 17 residues long. Germline lookup yields CDR1 LGHDT and CDR2 YNNKEL (reference sequence). The CDR3, as DNA: TGTGCCAGCAGCCAAACTACACACAAAACATGGACCTATGGCTACACCTTC. This gives the protein CASSQTTHKTWTYGYTF.

As regards this clonotype: Germline and junction disagree at one end, which may indicate a read error. This chain connects TRBV5-1 to TRBJ2-3; TRBD1 might be the D (6 bases). Germline CDR1 SGHRS, CDR2 YFSETQ. The CDR3 consists of 15 residues. In nucleotides, the CDR3 is TGCACCAGCAGCTGGACAGTAAACGGGGCAGATACGCAGTATTTT. The encoded protein is CTSSWTVNGADTQYF.

Comments on this clonotype: Its ends do not fully match the called genes, so a read error is possible. The J gene is TRBJ1-2, the V gene TRBV7-8; possible D gene TRBD1, 6 bases. The CDR3 spans 16 residues. Per germline, CDR1 SGHVS and CDR2 FQNEAQ. The CDR3 region has the DNA TGTGCCAGCAGCTCCATGGAACGGACAGCTAACGATGGCTACACCTTC. Protein sequence: CASSSMERTANDGYTF.

This clonotype was seen more than once but under ten times. The chain links TRBV4-2 to TRBJ2-7; TRBD1 agrees at 7 bases. V trimming: 3 bases; J trimming: 3 bases; junction bases outside the gene matches: 8. Germline CDR1 reads LGHNA; CDR2 reads YNFKEQ. The CDR3 runs to 15 residues. In DNA, the CDR3 is TGTGCCAGCAGCCAGACGGGACAGCCCCTCTACGAGCAGTACTTC. Amino acids: CASSQTGQPLYEQYF.

As for this clonotype: A read error may account for a junction end that differs from germline. V gene TRBV6-2 or TRBV6-3 combines with J gene TRBJ2-3; possibly TRBD1 for D (6 bases). From germline, CDR1 is MNHEY and CDR2 SVGEGT. This CDR3 spans 15 amino acids. The CDR3: CACSAGQQTTDTQYF. In nucleotides, the CDR3 is TGTGCCTGCAGTGCCGGACAGCAAACTACAGATACGCAGTATTTT.

J is TRBJ1-5 and V is TRBV6-2 or TRBV6-3; D not certain. V was clipped by 6 bases and J by 0 bases, with 9 bases between them. Germline V gene sequence: CDR1 MNHEY, CDR2 SVGEGT. The CDR3 has 14 residues. CDR3: CASRPSSSNQPQHF. In DNA form, the CDR3 reads TGTGCCAGCAGACCATCAAGTAGCAATCAGCCCCAGCATTTT.

The CDR3 region has the DNA TGTGCCAGCCTTAGGACAGACTACAATGAGCAGTTCTTC. Its translation is CASLRTDYNEQFF. The rearrangement joins TRBV6-2 or TRBV6-3 to TRBJ2-1, with D possibly matching TRBD1 (6 bases). Germline CDR1 and CDR2: MNHEY and SVGEGT. The V gene lost 8 bases and the J gene lost 3 bases, with 11 bases spanning the gap. This CDR3 is built from 13 residues.

The chain couples TRBV25-1 to TRBJ2-1; no clear D. V was pared by 1 base and J by 5 bases, with 12 bases between. Germline V gene data show CDR1 as MGHDK and CDR2 as SYGVNS. This CDR3 has 15 residues. DNA of the CDR3: TGTGCCAGCAGTGAATTGCGGCAGCCGAACAATGAGCAGTTCTTC. Its protein product is CASSELRQPNNEQFF.

V and J are TRBV10-1 and TRBJ2-6; D gene unclear. Trimming removed 5 bases from V and 3 bases from J, with 5 bases in between. This CDR3 region has 13 residues. Germline assignment: CDR1 WNHNN and CDR2 SYGVQD (reference sequence). CDR3 in DNA: TGCGCCAGCAGTCGAGATGGGGCCAACGTCCTGACTTTC. Its protein is CASSRDGANVLTF.

The chain recombines TRBV5-1 with TRBJ2-3; D is possibly TRBD1 (5 bases). V was shortened by 1 base and J by 2 bases, with 14 bases between the two germline ends. This CDR3 is built from 16 residues. Germline V gives CDR1 SGHRS, CDR2 YFSETQ. The CDR3 DNA follows: TGCGCCAGCAGCTTGTTGTCAGGGCAATCCACAGATACGCAGTATTTT. This gives the protein CASSLLSGQSTDTQYF.

The genes are TRBV10-1 and TRBJ2-3; 12 nucleotides agree with TRBD2. The CDR3 is 15 amino acids. Germline values: CDR1 WNHNN, CDR2 SYGVQD (reference sequence). Trimming cost V 4 bases and J 3 bases; bases outside gene matches: 2. The CDR3 here is CASSGTSGVTDTQYF. CDR3 bases: TGCGCCAGCAGTGGGACTAGCGGGGTTACAGATACGCAGTATTTT.

V gene TRBV6-6 combines with J gene TRBJ2-3; D is uncertain. The V gene's germline CDR1 is MNHNY and CDR2 SVGAGI (reference sequence). The CDR3 runs to 12 residues. V gave up 7 bases and J gave up 8 bases, with 13 bases separating them. DNA of the CDR3: TGTGCCAGCACTTCCAATGGCGGTACGCAGTATTTT. Its translation: CASTSNGGTQYF.

The CDR3 DNA reads as TGTGCCAGTAGTCTATCAGGGGTGAGTGGTTACGAGCAGTACTTC. This codes for CASSLSGVSGYEQYF. The chain recombines TRBV19 with TRBJ2-7; the D gene is possibly TRBD1 (6 bases). Trimming took off 5 bases at V and 4 bases at J, with 18 bases between the two ends. The CDR3 spans 15 residues. Germline loops: CDR1 LNHDA, CDR2 SQIVND (reference sequence).

This sequence joins TRBV6-2 or TRBV6-3 and TRBJ2-7; 7 bases fit TRBD1. In germline, CDR1 is MNHEY, CDR2 SVGEGT. After removal of 7 bases from V and 2 bases from J, the junction contained 5 bases not matched to a gene. This CDR3 has 13 amino acids. The CDR3 DNA reads TGTGCCAGCAACGTACAGGGGACCTACGAGCAGTACTTC. It encodes CASNVQGTYEQYF.

The chain is built from TRBV29-1 and TRBJ1-1, with TRBD1 as a possible D gene (5 bases). The CDR3 extends over 10 amino acids. Per germline, CDR1 SQVTM and CDR2 ANQGSEA. The V end lost 4 bases, the J end lost 10 bases, and 10 bases lay between the germline ends. CDR3 bases: TGCAGCGTTGTGGAGGGGCGAGCTTTCTTT. It yields the protein CSVVEGRAFF.

The gene calls are TRBV20-1 and TRBJ2-7, with D hard to call. CDR3 length: 13 residues. V lost 3 bases and J 1 base, leaving 10 bases between the germline ends. In germline, CDR1 is DFQATT, CDR2 SNEGSKA (reference sequence). The CDR3 sequence is CSARSAPSYEQYF. The CDR3 DNA sequence: TGCAGTGCTAGGTCGGCCCCATCCTACGAGCAGTACTTC.

This clonotype showed up just a few times. CDR3 in amino acids: CASSQDSVNEQFF. The CDR3 coding sequence is TGCGCCAGCAGCCAAGATTCGGTAAATGAGCAGTTCTTC. V is TRBV4-1 and J is TRBJ2-1, with D hard to call. This CDR3 contains 13 residues. The germline V and J ends were trimmed by 0 bases and 7 bases, with 7 bases remaining between them. Germline values: CDR1 MGHRA, CDR2 YSYEKL.

The rearrangement links TRBV7-9 to TRBJ2-2; TRBD1 might be the D (6 bases). Trimming shortened V by 1 base and J by 0 bases, and 12 bases separated the two germline ends. Germline V gene lookup returns CDR1 SEHNR and CDR2 FQNEAQ (reference sequence). This CDR3 is 17 amino acids long. The CDR3, as DNA: TGTGCCAGCAGCTTAGGGTGGGGGCCTACGAACACCGGGGAGCTGTTTTTT. Translation gives CASSLGWGPTNTGELFF. The full variable domain, rest sourced from reference TRBV7-9 and TRBJ2-2, is DTGVSQNPRHKITKRGQNVTFRCDPISEHNRLYWYRQTLGQGPEFLTYFQNEAQLEKSRLLSDRFSAERPKGSFSTLEIQRTEQGDSAMYLCASSLGWGPTNTGELFFGEGSRLTVL.